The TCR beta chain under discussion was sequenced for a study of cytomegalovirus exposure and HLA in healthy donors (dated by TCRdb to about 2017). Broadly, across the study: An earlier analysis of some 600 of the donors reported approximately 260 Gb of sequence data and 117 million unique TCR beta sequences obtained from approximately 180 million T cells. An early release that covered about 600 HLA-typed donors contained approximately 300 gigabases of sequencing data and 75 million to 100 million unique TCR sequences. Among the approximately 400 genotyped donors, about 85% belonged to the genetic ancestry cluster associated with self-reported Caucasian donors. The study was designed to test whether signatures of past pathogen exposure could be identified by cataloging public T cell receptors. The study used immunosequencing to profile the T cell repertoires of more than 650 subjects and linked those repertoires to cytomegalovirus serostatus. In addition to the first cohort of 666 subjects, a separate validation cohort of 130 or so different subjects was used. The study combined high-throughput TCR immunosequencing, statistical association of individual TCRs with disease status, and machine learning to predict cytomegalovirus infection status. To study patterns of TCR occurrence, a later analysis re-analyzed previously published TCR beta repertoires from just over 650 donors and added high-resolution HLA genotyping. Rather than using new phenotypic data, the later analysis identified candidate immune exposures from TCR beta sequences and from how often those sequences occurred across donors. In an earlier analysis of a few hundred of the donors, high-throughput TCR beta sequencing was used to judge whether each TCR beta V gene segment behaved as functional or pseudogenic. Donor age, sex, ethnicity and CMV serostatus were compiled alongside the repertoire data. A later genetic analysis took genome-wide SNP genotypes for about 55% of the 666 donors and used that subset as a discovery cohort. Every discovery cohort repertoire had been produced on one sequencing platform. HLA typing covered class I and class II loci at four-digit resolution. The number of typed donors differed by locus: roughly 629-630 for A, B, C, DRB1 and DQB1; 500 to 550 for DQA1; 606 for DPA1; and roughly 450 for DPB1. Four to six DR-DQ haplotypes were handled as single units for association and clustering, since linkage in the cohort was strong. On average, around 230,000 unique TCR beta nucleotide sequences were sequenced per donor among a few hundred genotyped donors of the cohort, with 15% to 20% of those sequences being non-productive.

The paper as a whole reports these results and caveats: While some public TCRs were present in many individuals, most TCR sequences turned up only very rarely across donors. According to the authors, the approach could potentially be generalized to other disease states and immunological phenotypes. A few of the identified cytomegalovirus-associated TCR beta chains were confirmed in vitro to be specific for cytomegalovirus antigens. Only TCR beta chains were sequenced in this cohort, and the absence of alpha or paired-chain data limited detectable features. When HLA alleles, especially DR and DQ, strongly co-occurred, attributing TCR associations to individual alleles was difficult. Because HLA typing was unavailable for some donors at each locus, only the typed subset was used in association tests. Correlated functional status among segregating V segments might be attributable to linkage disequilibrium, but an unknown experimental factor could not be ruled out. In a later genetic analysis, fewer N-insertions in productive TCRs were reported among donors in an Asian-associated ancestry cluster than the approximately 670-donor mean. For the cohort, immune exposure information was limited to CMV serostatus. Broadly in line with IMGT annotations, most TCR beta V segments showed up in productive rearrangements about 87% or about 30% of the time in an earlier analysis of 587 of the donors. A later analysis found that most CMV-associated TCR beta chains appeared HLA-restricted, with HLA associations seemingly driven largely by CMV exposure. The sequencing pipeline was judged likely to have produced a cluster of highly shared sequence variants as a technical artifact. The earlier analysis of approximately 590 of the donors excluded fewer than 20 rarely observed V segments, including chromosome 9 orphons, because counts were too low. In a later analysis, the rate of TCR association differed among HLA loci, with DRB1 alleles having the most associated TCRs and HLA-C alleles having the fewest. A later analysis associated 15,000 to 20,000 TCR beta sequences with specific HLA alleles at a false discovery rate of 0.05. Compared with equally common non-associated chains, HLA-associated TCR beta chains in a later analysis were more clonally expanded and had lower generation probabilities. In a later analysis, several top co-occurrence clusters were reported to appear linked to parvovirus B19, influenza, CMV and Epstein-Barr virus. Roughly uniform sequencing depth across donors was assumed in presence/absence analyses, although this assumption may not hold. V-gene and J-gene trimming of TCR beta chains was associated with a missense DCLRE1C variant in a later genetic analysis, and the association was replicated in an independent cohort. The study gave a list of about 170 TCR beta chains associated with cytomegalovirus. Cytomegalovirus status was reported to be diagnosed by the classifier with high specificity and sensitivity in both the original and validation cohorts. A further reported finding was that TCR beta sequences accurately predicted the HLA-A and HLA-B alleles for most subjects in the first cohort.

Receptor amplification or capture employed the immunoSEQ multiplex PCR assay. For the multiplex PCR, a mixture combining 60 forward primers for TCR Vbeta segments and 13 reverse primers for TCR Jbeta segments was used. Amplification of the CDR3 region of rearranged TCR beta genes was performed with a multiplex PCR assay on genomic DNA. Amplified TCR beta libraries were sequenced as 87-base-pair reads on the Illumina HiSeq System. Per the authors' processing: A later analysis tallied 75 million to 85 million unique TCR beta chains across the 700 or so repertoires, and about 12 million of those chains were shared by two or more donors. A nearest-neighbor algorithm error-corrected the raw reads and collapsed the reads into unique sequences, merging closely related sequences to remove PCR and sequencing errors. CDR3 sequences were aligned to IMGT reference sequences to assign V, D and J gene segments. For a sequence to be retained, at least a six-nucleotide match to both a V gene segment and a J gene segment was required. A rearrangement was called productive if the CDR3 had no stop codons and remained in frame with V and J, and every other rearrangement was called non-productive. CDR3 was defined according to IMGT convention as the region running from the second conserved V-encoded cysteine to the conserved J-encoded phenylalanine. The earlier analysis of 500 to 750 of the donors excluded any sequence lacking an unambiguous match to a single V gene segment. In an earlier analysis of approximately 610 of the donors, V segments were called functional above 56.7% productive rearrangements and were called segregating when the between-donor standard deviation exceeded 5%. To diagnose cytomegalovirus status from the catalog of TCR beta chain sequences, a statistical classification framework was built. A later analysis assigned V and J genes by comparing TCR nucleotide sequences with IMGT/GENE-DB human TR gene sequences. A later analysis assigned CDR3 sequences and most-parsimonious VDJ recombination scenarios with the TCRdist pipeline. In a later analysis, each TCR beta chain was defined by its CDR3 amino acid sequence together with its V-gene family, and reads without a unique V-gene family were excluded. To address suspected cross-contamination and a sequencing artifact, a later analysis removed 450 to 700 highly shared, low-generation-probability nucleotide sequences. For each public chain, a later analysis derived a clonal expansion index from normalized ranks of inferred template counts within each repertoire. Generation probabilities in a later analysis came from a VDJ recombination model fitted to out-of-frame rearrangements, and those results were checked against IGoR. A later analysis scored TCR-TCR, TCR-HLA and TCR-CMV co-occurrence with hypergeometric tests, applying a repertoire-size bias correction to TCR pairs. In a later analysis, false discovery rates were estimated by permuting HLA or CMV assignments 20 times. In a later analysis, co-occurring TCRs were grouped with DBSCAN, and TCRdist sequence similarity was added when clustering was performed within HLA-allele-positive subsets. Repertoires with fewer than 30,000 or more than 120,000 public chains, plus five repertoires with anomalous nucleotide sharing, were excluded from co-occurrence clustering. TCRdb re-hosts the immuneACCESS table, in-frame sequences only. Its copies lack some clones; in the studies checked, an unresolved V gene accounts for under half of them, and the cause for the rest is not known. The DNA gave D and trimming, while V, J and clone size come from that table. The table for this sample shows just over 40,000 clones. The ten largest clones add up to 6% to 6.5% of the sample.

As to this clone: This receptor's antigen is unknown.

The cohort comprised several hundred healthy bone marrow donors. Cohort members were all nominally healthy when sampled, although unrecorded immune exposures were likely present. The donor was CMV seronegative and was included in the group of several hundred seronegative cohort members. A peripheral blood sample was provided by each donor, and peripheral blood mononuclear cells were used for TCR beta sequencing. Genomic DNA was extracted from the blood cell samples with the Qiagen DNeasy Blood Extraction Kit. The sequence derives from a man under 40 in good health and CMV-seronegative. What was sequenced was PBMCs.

The DNA reads TGTGCCAGCTCACCGACGACTGTTGCCGAGCAGTACTTC. It specifies CASSPTTVAEQYF. The V and J genes are TRBV18 and TRBJ2-5, with the identity of the D gene unclear. The J call may be incorrect, as the DNA end agrees better with TRBJ2-7. The CDR3 runs 13 amino acids, cysteine and phenylalanine included. CDR3 DNA is the only sequence kept; it has 39 bases, read in frame from the first base. For CDR1 and CDR2, the germline V gene lists KGHSH and LQKENI.